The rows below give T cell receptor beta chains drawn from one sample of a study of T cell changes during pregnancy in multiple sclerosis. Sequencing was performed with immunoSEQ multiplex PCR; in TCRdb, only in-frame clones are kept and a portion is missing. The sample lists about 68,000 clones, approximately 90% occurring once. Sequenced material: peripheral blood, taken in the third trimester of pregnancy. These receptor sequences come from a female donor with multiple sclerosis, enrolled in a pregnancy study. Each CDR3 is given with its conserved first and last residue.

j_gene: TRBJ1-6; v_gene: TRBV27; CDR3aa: CASSSPNTGKENSPLHF
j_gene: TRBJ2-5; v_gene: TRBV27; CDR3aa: CASSPGLAGAVGETQYF
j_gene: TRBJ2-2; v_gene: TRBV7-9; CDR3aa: CASSFGQGYTGELFF
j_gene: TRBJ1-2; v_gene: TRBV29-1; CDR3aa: CSVVDGSWENGYTF
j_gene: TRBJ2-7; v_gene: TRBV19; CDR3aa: CASSSRTSGGYEQYF
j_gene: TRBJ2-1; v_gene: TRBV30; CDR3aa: CAWDRAQGNEQFF
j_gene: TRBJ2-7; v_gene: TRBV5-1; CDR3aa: CASSPAGRHYEQYF
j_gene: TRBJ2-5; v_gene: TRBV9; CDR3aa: CASSAWTGQETQYF
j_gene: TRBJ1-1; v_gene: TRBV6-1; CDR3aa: CASSEYGGGDLNTEAFF
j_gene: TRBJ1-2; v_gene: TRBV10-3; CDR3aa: CAIREQGSGYTF
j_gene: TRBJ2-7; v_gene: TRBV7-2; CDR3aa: CASSLGRLAGVEQYF
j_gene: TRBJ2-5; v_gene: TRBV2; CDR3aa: CASNRLEETQYF
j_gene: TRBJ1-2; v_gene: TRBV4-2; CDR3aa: CASSQDPGQGGYTF
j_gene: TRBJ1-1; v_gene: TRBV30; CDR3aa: CALDGGSTEAFF
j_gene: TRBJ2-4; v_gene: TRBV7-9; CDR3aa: CASSSREGPRTKNIQYF
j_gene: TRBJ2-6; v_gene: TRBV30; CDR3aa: CAWSRQGVLTF
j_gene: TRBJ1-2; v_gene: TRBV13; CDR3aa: CASQSGNYGYTF
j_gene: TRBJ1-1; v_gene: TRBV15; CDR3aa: CATSKGGDTEAFF
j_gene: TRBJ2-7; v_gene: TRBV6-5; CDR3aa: CASSYSGTSWAYEQYF
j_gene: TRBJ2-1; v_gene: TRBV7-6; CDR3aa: CASSSQGTSVSEQFF
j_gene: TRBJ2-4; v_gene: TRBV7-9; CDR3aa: CASSSPRTKPNIQYF
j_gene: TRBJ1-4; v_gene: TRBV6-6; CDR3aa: CASSYFSGTGVEKLFF
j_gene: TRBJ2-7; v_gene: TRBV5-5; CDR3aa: CASSLRQGSYEQYF
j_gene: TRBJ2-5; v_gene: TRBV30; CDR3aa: CAWSSGETQYF
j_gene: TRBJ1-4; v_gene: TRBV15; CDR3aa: CATQSPTNEKLFF
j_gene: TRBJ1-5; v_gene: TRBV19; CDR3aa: CASSIWRTGNQPQHF
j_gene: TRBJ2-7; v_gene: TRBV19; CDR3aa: CASRALVDSSYEQYF
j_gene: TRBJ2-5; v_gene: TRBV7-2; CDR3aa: CASSLVGSPGETQYF
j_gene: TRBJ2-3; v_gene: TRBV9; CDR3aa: CASSDGLHTDTQYF
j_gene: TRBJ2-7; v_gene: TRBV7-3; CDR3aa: CASSPAGGSTYEQYF
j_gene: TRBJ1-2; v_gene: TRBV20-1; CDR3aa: CSVRRKNGYTF
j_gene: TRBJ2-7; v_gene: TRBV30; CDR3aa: CACWDLDYEQYF
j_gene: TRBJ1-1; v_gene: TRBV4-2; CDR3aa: CASSQDGDTEAFF
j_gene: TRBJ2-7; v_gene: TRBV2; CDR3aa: CASSPGTGFYEQYF
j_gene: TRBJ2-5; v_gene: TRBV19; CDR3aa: CASSITSGEIQETQYF
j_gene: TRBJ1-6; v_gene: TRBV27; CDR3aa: CASRLTGSVTPLHF
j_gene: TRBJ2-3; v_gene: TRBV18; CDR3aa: CASSPLTHTGTDTQYF
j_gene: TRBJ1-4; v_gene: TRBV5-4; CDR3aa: CASSLGGGTTNEKLFF
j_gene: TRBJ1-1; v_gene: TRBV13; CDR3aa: CASSLVRGQGGTEAFF
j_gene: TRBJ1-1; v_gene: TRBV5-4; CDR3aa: CASSLSGDTEAFF
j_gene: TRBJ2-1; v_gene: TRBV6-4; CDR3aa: CASTNPLAAKIDASYNEQFF
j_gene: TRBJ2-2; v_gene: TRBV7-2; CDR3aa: CASSLYIAPGELFF
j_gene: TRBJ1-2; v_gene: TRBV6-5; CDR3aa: CASSYSTGRFNYGYTF
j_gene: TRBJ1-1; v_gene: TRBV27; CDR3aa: CASSLHDRGMNTEAFF
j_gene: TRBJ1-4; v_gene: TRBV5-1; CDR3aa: CASSLGYEVRGVIEKLFF
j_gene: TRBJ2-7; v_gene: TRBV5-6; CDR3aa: CASTLGGRGLVEQYF
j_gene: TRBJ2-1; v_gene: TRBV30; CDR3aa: CAWIHYGLHEQFF
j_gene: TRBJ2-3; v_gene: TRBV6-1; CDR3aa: CASSEVGGGTDTQYF
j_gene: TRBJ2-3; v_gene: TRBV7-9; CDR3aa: CASSPLSREGADTQYF
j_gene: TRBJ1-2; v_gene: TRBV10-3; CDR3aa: CAISESPRVGGSYGYTF
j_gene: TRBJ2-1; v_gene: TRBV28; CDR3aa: CASSLVAGEIYNEQFF
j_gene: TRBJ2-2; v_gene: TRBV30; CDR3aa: CAWSGTAGLFF